A selection of T cell receptor beta chains follows, all from one sample in a study of Ad26.COV2.S vaccination and SARS-CoV-2 variants. Assay: immunoSEQ multiplex PCR; the TCRdb copy retains only in-frame clones and omits some. The sample yields 200,000 to 250,000 clones, roughly 90% seen once. The sample was peripheral blood, taken in a trial of Ad26.COV2.S vaccine versus placebo. Source of these receptors: a person aged 18-60 years who received the Ad26.COV2.S COVID-19 vaccine or a placebo. The CDR3 runs from the conserved cysteine through the conserved F or W. Each record gives: J gene, clone size, D gene, V gene, CDR3 DNA, CDR3 protein. D genes are given only for firm matches. Expanded clones get a size class; other rows say once, few or many, or leave the size out.

TRBJ1-1 - - TRBV4-2 TGTGCCAGCAGCCAAGGTCGGACAGACACTGAAGCTTTCTTT CASSQGRTDTEAFF
TRBJ1-1 - - TRBV24-1 TGTGCCACCAGGGCCTCACAGAACACTGAAGCTTTCTTT CATRASQNTEAFF
TRBJ2-7 - TRBD1 TRBV5-4 TGTGCCAGCAGCGGACCGGGACAGGGGTACGAGCAGTACTTC CASSGPGQGYEQYF
TRBJ2-5 - - TRBV5-4 TGTGCCAGCAGCTTTCGGGAGACCCAGTACTTC CASSFRETQYF
TRBJ1-1 once - TRBV28 TGTGCCAGCAGTTCAGGGTGGGAGGCTGAAGCTTTCTTT CASSSGWEAEAFF
TRBJ2-4 - - TRBV5-6 TGTGCCAGCAGCCCTGGCGGGACAGCCAAAAACATTCAGTACTTC CASSPGGTAKNIQYF
TRBJ1-6 - - TRBV28 TGTGCCAGCAGGGGGACCGGACACAATTCACCCCTCCACTTT CASRGTGHNSPLHF
TRBJ2-3 - TRBD2 TRBV30 TGTGCCTGGAGTCGACTAGCGGGTACAGATACGCAGTATTTT CAWSRLAGTDTQYF
TRBJ1-5 - - TRBV20-1 TGCAGTGCTAGTGTCGGGTGGAGGGTGGGCAATCAGCCCCAGCATTTT CSASVGWRVGNQPQHF
TRBJ1-3 - - TRBV27 TGTGCCAGCAAGGCGGCTTCCTCTGGAAACACCATATATTTT CASKAASSGNTIYF
TRBJ2-2 - TRBD2 TRBV2 TGTGCCAGCAGAGATCGACTAGCGGGAGTCGGCACCGGGGAGCTGTTTTTT CASRDRLAGVGTGELFF
TRBJ1-5 once - TRBV27 TGTGCCAGCAGTTCCGCGGACAGCGGCAATCAGCCCCAGCATTTT CASSSADSGNQPQHF
TRBJ1-6 - TRBD1 TRBV6-5 TGTGCCAGCAGAGCAACAGGGGTGCATTCACCCCTCCACTTT CASRATGVHSPLHF
TRBJ1-6 - - TRBV4-1 TGCGCCAGCAGCCCTAGACAGGAGCCTGACTATAATTCACCCCTCCACTTT CASSPRQEPDYNSPLHF
TRBJ2-7 - - TRBV19 TGTGCCAGTAGTATTTCGTCTACCTACGAGCAGTACTTC CASSISSTYEQYF
TRBJ1-2 few - TRBV14 TGTGCCAGCAGCGAAGGGTTCCCCTTTACTTTAGACTATGGCTACACCTTC CASSEGFPFTLDYGYTF
TRBJ2-2 - TRBD2 TRBV27 TGTGCCAGCAGTCCCCCGGGACTAGCGGGAGTCACCGGGGAGCTGTTTTTT CASSPPGLAGVTGELFF
TRBJ2-6 - TRBD1 TRBV6-6 TGTGCCAGCAGTCCAAGGGTGATGCGGGGACAGGGAGTGTCCGGGGCCAACGTCCTGACTTTC CASSPRVMRGQGVSGANVLTF